Listed below are T cell receptor beta chains from one sample, sequenced in a study of blood T cells in healthy people across ages. Each CDR3 protein gets one entry after TCRdb re-called the 5' RACE reads with MiXCR. The table lists around 1,900,000 distinct CDR3 sequences, 30% to 40% of them singletons. Sequenced: blood. The receptors were sampled from a human donor in good health. Each CDR3 is given with its conserved first and last residue.

j_gene	v_gene	CDR3aa
TRBJ1-2	TRBV6-2/TRBV6-3	CASSPGTFNGYTF
TRBJ2-1	TRBV4-3	CASSQTSGGRPYNEQFF
TRBJ2-7	TRBV5-5	CASGSAMGLAGYEQYF
TRBJ2-1	TRBV20-1	CSARASAGGNEQFF
TRBJ2-1	TRBV20-1	CSARDGGAQDNEQFF
TRBJ1-6	TRBV12-3/TRBV12-4	CASSSLVLGSYNSPLHF
TRBJ2-5	TRBV5-1	CASKDGYLAQETQYF
.	TRBV20-1	CSARYLGVPYNEQYF
TRBJ2-2	TRBV5-1	CASSFQGGASTGELFF
TRBJ2-3	TRBV7-2	CASSTSGFDTDTQYF
TRBJ1-5	TRBV9	CASSVAEGFGPQHF
TRBJ1-4	TRBV7-9	CASRPDTGRTAYEKLFF
TRBJ2-2	TRBV29-1	CSVGQTTGELFF
TRBJ1-2	TRBV5-5	CASSPYLDRGRNGYTF
TRBJ2-6	TRBV7-9	CASSKHRDSGANVLTF
TRBJ1-1	TRBV25-1	CASSDMRTAVNTEAFF
TRBJ2-5	TRBV20-1	CSARKTGETQYF
TRBJ1-2	TRBV5-4	CASSADIYYGYTF
TRBJ2-5	TRBV29-1	CSVGSQGQETQYF
TRBJ2-7	TRBV7-9	CASRVDYSYEQYF
TRBJ2-3	TRBV12-3/TRBV12-4	CASRGAGDTQYF
TRBJ1-1	TRBV20-1	CSAGTGGAPEAFF
TRBJ2-3	TRBV10-3	CATRTSGDGTDTQYF
TRBJ1-5	TRBV5-1	CASSMDGFNDQPQHF
TRBJ2-1	TRBV7-9	CAGSLGSNRDNEQFF
TRBJ2-6	TRBV29-1	CSAGDSGANVLTF
TRBJ1-6	TRBV12-3/TRBV12-4	CASSTQRTSPLHF
TRBJ2-1	TRBV20-1	CSAVGLAGGRNEQFF
TRBJ1-2	TRBV4-1	CASSLGGIASYGYTF
TRBJ2-5	TRBV5-1	CASSSAIDLQETQYF
TRBJ1-2	TRBV4-3	CASSHGLTGEGYGYTF
TRBJ2-7	TRBV19	CASSRGGTPSYEQYF
TRBJ2-3	TRBV12-3/TRBV12-4	CASSPPLGGTDTQYF
TRBJ2-3	TRBV29-1	CSVGDRDGTQYF
TRBJ1-2	TRBV3-1	CASSQGSRIGVTYGYTF
TRBJ1-1	TRBV11-3	CASSLAPGYTEAFF
TRBJ2-1	TRBV29-1	CSTSPGQSSYNEQFF
TRBJ1-2	TRBV7-9	CASSYDRRGYTF